The 7 T cell receptor beta chains given below trace back to one sample, sequenced in a study of T cell changes during pregnancy in multiple sclerosis. Some clones are missing from TCRdb's copy, which holds only in-frame ones; the method was immunoSEQ multiplex PCR. The repertoire holds approximately 90,000 clones, with around 94% as singletons. The sample here was peripheral blood, taken in the third trimester of pregnancy. Receptors were obtained from a female donor with multiple sclerosis, enrolled in a pregnancy study.

The chain employs TRBV5-1 and TRBJ1-1; 8 bases fit TRBD1. The CDR3 extends over 16 amino acids. The germline CDR1 and CDR2 sequences are SGHRS and YFSETQ. V trimming: 0 bases; J trimming: 3 bases; junction bases outside the gene matches: 7. CDR3 bases: TGCGCCAGCAGCTTGGGGTCCGCAGGGGGCTACACTGAAGCTTTCTTT. It specifies CASSLGSAGGYTEAFF.

The table lists this clone with a count of one. The V gene is TRBV19, the J gene TRBJ1-5; weak D call: TRBD1 (6 bases). Trimming took off 8 bases at V and 6 bases at J, with 17 bases between the two ends. Germline CDR1 and CDR2: LNHDA and SQIVND (reference sequence). CDR3 length equals 14 residues. The CDR3 coding sequence is TGTGCCAGTCGCAAGACAGGCAGTGGTCAGCCCCAGCATTTT. Translating it yields CASRKTGSGQPQHF.

A single count supports this clone. The chain recombines TRBV7-9 with TRBJ1-2, with TRBD1 identical over 9 bases. V was pared by 4 bases and J by 5 bases, with 5 bases of the junction left unmatched. Per germline, CDR1 SEHNR and CDR2 FQNEAQ (reference sequence). The CDR3 is 14 residues long. The CDR3 sequence: CASSSGTGYYGYTF. In nucleotides, the CDR3 is TGTGCCAGCAGCTCCGGGACAGGGTATTATGGCTACACCTTC.

The V and J genes are TRBV19 and TRBJ2-6; maybe TRBD1 (6 bases). The CDR3 has 15 amino acids. CDR1 and CDR2 from the germline V gene are LNHDA and SQIVND (reference sequence). V was trimmed by 6 bases and J by 2 bases, leaving 11 bases between them. CDR3 sequence: CASRQNRAGANVLTF. The CDR3 nucleotides read TGTGCCAGTAGACAAAACAGGGCTGGGGCCAACGTCCTGACTTTC.

The rearrangement joins TRBV28 to TRBJ2-7, with D perhaps TRBD2 (6 bases). V was pared by 9 bases and J by 2 bases, with 17 bases between. CDR3 size: 14 residues. CDR1 and CDR2 (germline): MDHEN, SYDVKM. The CDR3 loop is CASISSAGTYEQYF. The CDR3 region has the DNA TGTGCCAGTATATCCTCCGCGGGGACCTACGAGCAGTACTTC. Combining the CDR3 with reference TRBV28 and TRBJ2-7 gives the whole variable domain DVKVTQSSRYLVKRTGEKVFLECVQDMDHENMFWYRQDPGLGLRLIYFSYDVKMKEKGDIPEGYSVSREKKERFSLILESASTNQTSMYLCASISSAGTYEQYFGPGTRLTVT.

This rearrangement joins TRBV9 to TRBJ2-2, with D possibly TRBD1 on 6 matching bases. Looked up from germline, CDR1 is SGDLS and CDR2 is YYNGEE. This CDR3 has 15 residues. V lost 0 bases, J lost 4 bases, and 10 bases lay in between. The CDR3 DNA is TGTGCCAGCAGCGTAGGCGGACAGCGCACCGGGGAGCTGTTTTTT. Translated: CASSVGGQRTGELFF.

The chain has TRBV18 and TRBJ2-1, with 14 bases identical to TRBD2. The CDR3 totals 16 residues. Germline V gives CDR1 KGHSH, CDR2 LQKENI. The V gene end was trimmed by 2 bases and the J gene end by 6 bases; junction bases not matched to a gene: 3. The CDR3 reads CASSPEGLAGGNEQFF. The CDR3 bases are TGTGCCAGCTCACCAGAAGGACTAGCGGGAGGCAATGAGCAGTTCTTC.